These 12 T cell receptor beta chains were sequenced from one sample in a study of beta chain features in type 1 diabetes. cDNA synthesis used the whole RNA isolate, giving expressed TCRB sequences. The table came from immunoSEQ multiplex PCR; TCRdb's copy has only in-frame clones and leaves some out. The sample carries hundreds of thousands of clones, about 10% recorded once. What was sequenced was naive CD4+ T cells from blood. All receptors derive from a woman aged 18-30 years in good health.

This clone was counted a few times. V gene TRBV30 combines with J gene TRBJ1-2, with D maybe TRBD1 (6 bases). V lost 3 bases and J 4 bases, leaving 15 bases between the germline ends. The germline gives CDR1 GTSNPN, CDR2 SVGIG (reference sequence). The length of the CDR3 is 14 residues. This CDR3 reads CAWRKTGSLYGYTF. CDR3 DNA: TGTGCCTGGAGAAAAACAGGGTCGCTCTATGGCTACACCTTC.

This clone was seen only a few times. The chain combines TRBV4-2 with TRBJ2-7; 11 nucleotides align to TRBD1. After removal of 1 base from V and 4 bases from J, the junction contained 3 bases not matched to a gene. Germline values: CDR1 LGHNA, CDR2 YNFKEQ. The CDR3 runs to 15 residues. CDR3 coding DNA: TGTGCCAGCAGCCAAGGGGGGACAGGGGGGTACGAGCAGTACTTC. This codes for CASSQGGTGGYEQYF.

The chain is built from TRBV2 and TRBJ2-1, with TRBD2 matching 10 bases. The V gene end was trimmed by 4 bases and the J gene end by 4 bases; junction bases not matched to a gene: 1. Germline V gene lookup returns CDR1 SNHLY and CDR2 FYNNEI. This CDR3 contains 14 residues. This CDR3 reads CASSGTSGYNEQFF. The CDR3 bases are TGTGCCAGCAGTGGGACTAGCGGTTACAATGAGCAGTTCTTC.

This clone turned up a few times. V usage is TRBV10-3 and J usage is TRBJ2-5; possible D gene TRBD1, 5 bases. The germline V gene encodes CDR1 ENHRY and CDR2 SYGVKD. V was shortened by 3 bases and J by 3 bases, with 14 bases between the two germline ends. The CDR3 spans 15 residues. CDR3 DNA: TGTGCCATCAGTGACTCTAAGGGGCCTGAAGAGACCCAGTACTTC. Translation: CAISDSKGPEETQYF.

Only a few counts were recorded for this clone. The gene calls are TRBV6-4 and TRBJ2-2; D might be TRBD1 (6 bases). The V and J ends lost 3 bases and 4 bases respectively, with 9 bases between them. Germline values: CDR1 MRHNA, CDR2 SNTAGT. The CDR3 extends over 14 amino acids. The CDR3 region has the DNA TGTGCCAGCAGTGAACAGGGTCTCACCGGGGAGCTGTTTTTT. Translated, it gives CASSEQGLTGELFF.

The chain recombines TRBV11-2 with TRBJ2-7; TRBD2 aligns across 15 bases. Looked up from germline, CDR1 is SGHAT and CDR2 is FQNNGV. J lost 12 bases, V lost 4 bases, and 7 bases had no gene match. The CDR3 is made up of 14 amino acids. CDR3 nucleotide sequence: TGTGCCAGCAGCTCAGGACTAGCGGGAGGGCCTCTGTACTTC. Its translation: CASSSGLAGGPLYF.

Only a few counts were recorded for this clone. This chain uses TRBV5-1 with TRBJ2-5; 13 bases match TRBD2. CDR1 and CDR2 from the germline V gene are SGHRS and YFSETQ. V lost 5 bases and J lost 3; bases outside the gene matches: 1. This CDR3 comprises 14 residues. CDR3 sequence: CASSGTSGEETQYF. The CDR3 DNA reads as TGCGCCAGCAGTGGGACTAGCGGGGAAGAGACCCAGTACTTC.

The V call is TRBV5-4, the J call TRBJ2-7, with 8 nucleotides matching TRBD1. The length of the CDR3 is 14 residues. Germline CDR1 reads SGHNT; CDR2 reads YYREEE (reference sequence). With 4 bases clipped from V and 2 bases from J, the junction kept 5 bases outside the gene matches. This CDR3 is CASSHTDRAYEQYF. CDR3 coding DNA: TGTGCCAGCAGCCACACGGACAGGGCCTACGAGCAGTACTTC.

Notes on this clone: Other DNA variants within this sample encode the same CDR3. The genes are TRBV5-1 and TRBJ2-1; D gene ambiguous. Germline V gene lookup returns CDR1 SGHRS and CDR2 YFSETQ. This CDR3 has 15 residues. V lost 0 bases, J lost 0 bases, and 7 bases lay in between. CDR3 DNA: TGCGCCAGCAGCTTGGCTCCGAGCTCCTACAATGAGCAGTTCTTC. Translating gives CASSLAPSSYNEQFF.

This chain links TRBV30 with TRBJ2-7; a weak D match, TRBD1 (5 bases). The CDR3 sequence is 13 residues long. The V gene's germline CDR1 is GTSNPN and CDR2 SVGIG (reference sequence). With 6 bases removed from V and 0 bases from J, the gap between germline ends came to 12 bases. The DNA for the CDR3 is TGTGCCTGCGTCACCAGGGCCTCCTACGAGCAGTACTTC. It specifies CACVTRASYEQYF.

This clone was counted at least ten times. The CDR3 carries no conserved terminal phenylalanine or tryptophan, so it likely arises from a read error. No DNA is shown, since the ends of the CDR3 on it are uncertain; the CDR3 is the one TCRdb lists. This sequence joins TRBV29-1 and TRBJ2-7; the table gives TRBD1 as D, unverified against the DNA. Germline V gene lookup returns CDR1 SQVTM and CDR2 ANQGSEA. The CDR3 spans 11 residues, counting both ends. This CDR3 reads CSAEVGGQRQY.

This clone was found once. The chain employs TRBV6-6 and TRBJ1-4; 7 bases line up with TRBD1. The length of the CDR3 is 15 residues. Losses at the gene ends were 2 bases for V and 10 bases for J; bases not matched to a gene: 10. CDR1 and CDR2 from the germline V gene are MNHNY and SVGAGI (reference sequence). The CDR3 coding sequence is TGTGCCAGCAGTTACCTGGCAGGGGGAGTAGGAAAACTGTTTTTT. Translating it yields CASSYLAGGVGKLFF.